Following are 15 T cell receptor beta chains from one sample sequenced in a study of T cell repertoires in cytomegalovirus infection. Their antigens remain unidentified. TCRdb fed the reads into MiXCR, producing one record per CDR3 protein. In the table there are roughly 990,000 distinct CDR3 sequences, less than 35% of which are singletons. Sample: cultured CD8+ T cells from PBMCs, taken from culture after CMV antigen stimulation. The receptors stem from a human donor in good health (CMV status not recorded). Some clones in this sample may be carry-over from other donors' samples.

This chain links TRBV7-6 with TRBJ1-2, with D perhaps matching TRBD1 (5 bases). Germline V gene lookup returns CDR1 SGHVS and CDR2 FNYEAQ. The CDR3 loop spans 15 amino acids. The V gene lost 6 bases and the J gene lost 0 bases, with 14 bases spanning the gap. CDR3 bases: TGTGCCAGCAGGTCGGGACTCGAGGCTAACTATGGCTACACCTTC. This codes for CASRSGLEANYGYTF.

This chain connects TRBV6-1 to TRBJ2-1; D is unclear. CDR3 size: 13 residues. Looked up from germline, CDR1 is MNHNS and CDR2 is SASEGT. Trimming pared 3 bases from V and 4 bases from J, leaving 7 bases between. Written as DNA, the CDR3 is TGTGCCAGCAGTGATTTCAAGTACAATGAGCAGTTCTTC. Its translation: CASSDFKYNEQFF.

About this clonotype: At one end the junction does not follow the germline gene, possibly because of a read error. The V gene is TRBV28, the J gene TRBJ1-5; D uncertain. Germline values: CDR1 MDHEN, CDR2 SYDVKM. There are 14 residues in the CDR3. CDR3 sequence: CASGFPRINQPQHF. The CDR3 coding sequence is TGTGCCAGCGGTTTTCCCCGGATCAATCAGCCCCAGCATTTT.

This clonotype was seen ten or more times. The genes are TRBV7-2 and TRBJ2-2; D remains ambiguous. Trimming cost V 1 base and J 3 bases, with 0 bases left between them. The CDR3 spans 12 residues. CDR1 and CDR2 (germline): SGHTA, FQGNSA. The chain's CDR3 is CASSLDTGELFF. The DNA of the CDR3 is TGTGCCAGCAGCTTAGACACCGGGGAGCTGTTTTTT.

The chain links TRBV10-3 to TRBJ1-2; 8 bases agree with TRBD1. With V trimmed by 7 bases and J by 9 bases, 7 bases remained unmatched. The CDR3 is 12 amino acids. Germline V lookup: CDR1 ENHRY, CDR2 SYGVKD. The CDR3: CAIKSRDRSYTF. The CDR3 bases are TGTGCCATCAAGAGCAGGGACAGGAGCTACACCTTC.

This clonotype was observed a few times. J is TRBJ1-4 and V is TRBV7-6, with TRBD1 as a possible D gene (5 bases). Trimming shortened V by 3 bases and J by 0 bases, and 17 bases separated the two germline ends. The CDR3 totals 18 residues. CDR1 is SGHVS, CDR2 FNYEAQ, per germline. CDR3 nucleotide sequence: TGTGCCAGCAGCTTTTTCAGCGGGACGACTGCAACTAATGAAAAACTGTTTTTT. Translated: CASSFFSGTTATNEKLFF.

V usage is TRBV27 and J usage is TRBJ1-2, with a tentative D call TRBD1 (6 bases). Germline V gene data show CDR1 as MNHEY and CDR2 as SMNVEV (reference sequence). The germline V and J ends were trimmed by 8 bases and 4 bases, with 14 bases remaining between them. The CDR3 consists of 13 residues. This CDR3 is CASHATGFYGYTF. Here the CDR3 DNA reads TGTGCCAGCCACGCTACAGGGTTCTATGGCTACACCTTC.

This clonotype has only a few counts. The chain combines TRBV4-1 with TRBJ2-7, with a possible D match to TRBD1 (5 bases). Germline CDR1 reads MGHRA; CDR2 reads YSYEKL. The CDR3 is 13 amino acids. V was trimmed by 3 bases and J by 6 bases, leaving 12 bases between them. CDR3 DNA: TGCGCCAGCAGCCAGGAAGACAGCTCCGAGCAGTACTTC. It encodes CASSQEDSSEQYF.

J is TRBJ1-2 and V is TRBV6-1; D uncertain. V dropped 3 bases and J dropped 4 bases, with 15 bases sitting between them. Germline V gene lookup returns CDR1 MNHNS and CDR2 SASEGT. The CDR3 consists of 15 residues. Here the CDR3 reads CASSEWVDLFYGYTF. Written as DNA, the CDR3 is TGTGCCAGCAGTGAGTGGGTGGATCTCTTCTATGGCTACACCTTC.

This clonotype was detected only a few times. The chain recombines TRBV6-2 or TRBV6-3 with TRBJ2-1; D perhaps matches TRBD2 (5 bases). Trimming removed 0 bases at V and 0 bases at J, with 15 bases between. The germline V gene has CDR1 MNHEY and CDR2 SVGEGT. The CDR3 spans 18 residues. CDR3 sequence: CASSYSRPRATSYNEQFF. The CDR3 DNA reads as TGTGCCAGCAGTTACTCTCGGCCGAGGGCTACCTCCTACAATGAGCAGTTCTTC.

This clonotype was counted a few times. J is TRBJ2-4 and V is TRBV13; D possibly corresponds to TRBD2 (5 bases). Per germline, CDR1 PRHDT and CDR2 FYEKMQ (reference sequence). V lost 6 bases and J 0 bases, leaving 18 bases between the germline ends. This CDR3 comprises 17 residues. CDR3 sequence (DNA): TGTGCCAGCAGTGCGGACTTCGATGGGCTAGCCAAAAACATTCAGTACTTC. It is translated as CASSADFDGLAKNIQYF. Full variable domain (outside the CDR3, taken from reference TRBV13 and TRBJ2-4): AAGVIQSPRHLIKEKRETATLKCYPIPRHDTVYWYQQGPGQDPQFLISFYEKMQSDKGSIPDRFSAQQFSDYHSELNMSSLELGDSALYFCASSADFDGLAKNIQYFGAGTRLSVL.

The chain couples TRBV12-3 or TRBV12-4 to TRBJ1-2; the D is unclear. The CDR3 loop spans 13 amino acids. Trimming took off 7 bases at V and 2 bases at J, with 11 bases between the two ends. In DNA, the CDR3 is TGTGCCAGCAACAACCCCCAGAACTATGGCTACACCTTC. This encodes CASNNPQNYGYTF.

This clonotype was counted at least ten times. In DNA form, the CDR3 reads TGTGCCAGCAGCTTAGCGCAGGCACAGGGCCTGGATACGCAGTATTTT. It codes for CASSLAQAQGLDTQYF. This chain uses TRBV7-6 with TRBJ2-3; the D gene is possibly TRBD1 (6 bases). Per germline, CDR1 SGHVS and CDR2 FNYEAQ. This CDR3 has 16 amino acids. The V end lost 0 bases, the J end lost 6 bases, and 16 bases lay between the germline ends.

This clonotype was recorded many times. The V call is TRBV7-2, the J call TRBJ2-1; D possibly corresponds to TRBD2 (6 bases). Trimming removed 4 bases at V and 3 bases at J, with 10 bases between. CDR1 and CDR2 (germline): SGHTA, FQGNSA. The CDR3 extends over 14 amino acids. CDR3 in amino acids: CASSSPGDYNEQFF. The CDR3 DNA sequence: TGTGCCAGCAGCTCCCCGGGGGACTACAATGAGCAGTTCTTC.

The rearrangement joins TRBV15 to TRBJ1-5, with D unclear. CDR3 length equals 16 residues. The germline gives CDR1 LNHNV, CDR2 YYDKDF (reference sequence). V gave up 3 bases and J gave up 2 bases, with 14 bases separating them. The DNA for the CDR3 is TGTGCCACCAGCAGGGGCTCAAGGTATTGCAATCAGCCCCAGCATTTT. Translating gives CATSRGSRYCNQPQHF.